The subject of this entry is one T cell receptor beta chain. This specimen comes from a study of cytomegalovirus exposure and HLA in healthy donors. The PCR employed 60 Vbeta primers together with 13 Jbeta primers. Clones were read by immunoSEQ multiplex PCR, and TCRdb kept only the in-frame ones, dropping some. Here the sample spans 65,000 to 85,000 clones, over 60% being singletons. J gave up 4 bases and V 3 bases, and 7 bases lay outside the gene matches. The CDR3 totals 15 residues. Looked up from germline, CDR1 is SGHRS and CDR2 is YFSETQ. The chain employs TRBV5-1 and TRBJ2-5; 9 nucleotides line up with TRBD2. The receptor was isolated from a male donor in good health and CMV-seropositive. Sequencing was done on a sample of PBMCs. CDR3 region: CASSYEGLAPETQYF. In DNA, the CDR3 is TGCGCCAGCAGCTACGAGGGACTAGCACCAGAGACCCAGTACTTC.